The 29 T cell receptor beta chains in this list originate from one sample, sequenced in a study of blood T cell repertoires in COVID-19. The method was immunoSEQ multiplex PCR; TCRdb's version includes in-frame clones alone and lacks a portion of them. The table records 200,000 to 250,000 clones, 85% to 90% of them present only once. What was sequenced was peripheral blood. The receptor source for this set is a man between 18 and 29 years old with active or convalescent COVID-19.

The V gene is TRBV13, the J gene TRBJ1-1; D is unresolved. The V gene's germline CDR1 is PRHDT and CDR2 FYEKMQ (reference sequence). V gave up 8 bases and J gave up 1 base, with 14 bases separating them. The length of the CDR3 is 14 residues. The CDR3 DNA sequence: TGTGCCAGCGGCGGTGGCTACGCGAACACTGAAGCTTTCTTT. It codes for CASGGGYANTEAFF.

The CDR3 bases are TGTGCCAGCAGGCCTCCAGGGGGCCCTAATTCACCCCTCCACTTT. Its translation is CASRPPGGPNSPLHF. V and J are TRBV7-8 and TRBJ1-6; 8 bases are a match to TRBD1. Germline trimming cut 6 bases from V and 6 bases from J; bases unmatched to any gene: 7. This CDR3 spans 15 amino acids. Looked up from germline, CDR1 is SGHVS and CDR2 is FQNEAQ.

The chain employs TRBV24-1 and TRBJ1-2, with D uncertain. Germline CDR1 KGHDR, CDR2 SFDVKD. Trimming took 1 base from V and 5 from J, leaving 7 bases between them. The CDR3 is 13 amino acids. Written as DNA, the CDR3 is TGTGCCACCAGTGATTTAACGGGATATGGCTACACCTTC. Translating gives CATSDLTGYGYTF.

This clone was counted a few times. CDR3 residues: CATQRQGRTEAFF. The CDR3 region has the DNA TGTGCCACCCAGCGACAGGGGAGAACTGAAGCTTTCTTT. The chain combines TRBV11-2 with TRBJ1-1; 8 positions agree with TRBD1. With V trimmed by 10 bases and J by 5 bases, 9 bases remained unmatched. The CDR3 length is 13 residues. Germline lookup yields CDR1 SGHAT and CDR2 FQNNGV. Using reference TRBV11-2 and TRBJ1-1 for the parts outside the CDR3, the full variable domain is EAGVAQSPRYKIIEKRQSVAFWCNPISGHATLYWYQQILGQGPKLLIQFQNNGVVDDSQLPKDRFSAERLKGVDSTLKIQPAKLEDSAVYLCATQRQGRTEAFFGQGTRLTVV.

The count of this clone is one. This chain connects TRBV19 to TRBJ2-1; 8 bases match TRBD2. The CDR3 is 15 amino acids. The trim removed 1 base at V and 8 bases at J, leaving 7 bases unmatched. Germline V gene sequence: CDR1 LNHDA, CDR2 SQIVND (reference sequence). CDR3 sequence (DNA): TGTGCCAGTAGTATAGCCGGGACTAGTAAGCATGAGCAGTTCTTC. This translates into CASSIAGTSKHEQFF.

The V and J genes are TRBV4-2 and TRBJ2-7; TRBD2 might be the D (6 bases). CDR1 is LGHNA and CDR2 is YNFKEQ in the germline V gene. This CDR3 comprises 17 residues. With 4 bases removed from V and 3 bases from J, the gap between germline ends came to 22 bases. CDR3 nucleotides: TGTGCCAGCAGCCCCGGAGGAGCGGGCACCCCTAGCTACGAGCAGTACTTC. Protein: CASSPGGAGTPSYEQYF.

The chain recombines TRBV7-9 with TRBJ1-5; D may be TRBD1 (6 bases). The length of the CDR3 is 16 residues. CDR1 is SEHNR and CDR2 is FQNEAQ in the germline V gene (reference sequence). Trimming pared 2 bases from V and 4 bases from J, leaving 15 bases between. The CDR3 region is CASSLSVGAGNQPQHF. The CDR3 region has the DNA TGTGCCAGCAGCTTAAGCGTGGGGGCTGGAAATCAGCCCCAGCATTTT.

The genes are TRBV5-5 and TRBJ1-6; 9 positions agree with TRBD1. Per the germline V gene, CDR1 is SGHKS and CDR2 is YYEKEE (reference sequence). The CDR3 extends over 13 amino acids. Germline trimming cut 5 bases from V and 9 bases from J; bases unmatched to any gene: 3. In DNA form, the CDR3 reads TGTGCCAGCAGACGGACAGGGGCTTCACCCCTCCACTTT. The encoded protein is CASRRTGASPLHF.

This clone was recorded a few times. This chain uses TRBV28 with TRBJ1-5; D is uncertain. The germline V gene encodes CDR1 MDHEN and CDR2 SYDVKM. This CDR3 has 15 amino acids. The germline V and J ends were trimmed by 7 bases and 1 base, with 14 bases remaining between them. DNA for the CDR3: TGTGCCAGCAACGCCCCCCCGGGAAGCAATCAGCCCCAGCATTTT. This sequence encodes CASNAPPGSNQPQHF.

The chain employs TRBV21-1 and TRBJ2-7; whether TRBD1, the table's D call, matches the DNA was not checked. TRBV21-1 is deemed a pseudogene. This CDR3 comprises 18 residues. CDR3 residues: CASSNSDREQNLSYEQYF. In DNA form, the CDR3 reads TGTGCCAGCAGCAACTCAGACAGGGAGCAGAACTTATCCTACGAGCAGTACTTC.

The chain carries TRBV27 and TRBJ2-1; 13 positions agree with TRBD2. The CDR3 sequence is 15 residues long. The V gene end was trimmed by 2 bases and the J gene end by 8 bases; junction bases not matched to a gene: 3. Germline CDR1 MNHEY, CDR2 SMNVEV (reference sequence). CDR3 sequence reads: CASSLGLAGVDEQFF. The DNA for the CDR3 is TGTGCCAGCAGTTTAGGACTAGCGGGAGTAGATGAGCAGTTCTTC.

DNA for the CDR3: TGTGCCAGCACCCAGGGACAGGCCTATGGCTACACCTTC. It yields the protein CASTQGQAYGYTF. J is TRBJ1-2 and V is TRBV6-5; 8 positions agree with TRBD1. Germline CDR1 MNHEY, CDR2 SVGAGI. The CDR3 has 13 residues. V was pared by 7 bases and J by 4 bases, with 5 bases of the junction left unmatched.

The chain joins TRBV11-2 to TRBJ2-1; 12 nucleotides align to TRBD1. The V segment lost 3 bases and the J segment 4 bases; nucleotides outside the gene matches: 10. This CDR3 spans 18 amino acids. The germline V gene has CDR1 SGHAT and CDR2 FQNNGV. The CDR3 here is CASSLGQGARSGYNEQFF. In nucleotides, the CDR3 is TGTGCCAGCAGCTTGGGACAGGGGGCTAGATCGGGGTACAATGAGCAGTTCTTC.

The chain is built from TRBV5-1 and TRBJ2-3; TRBD1 agrees at 7 bases. Germline V gives CDR1 SGHRS, CDR2 YFSETQ. CDR3 length: 15 residues. The junction had 7 bases not matched to a gene; V was cut back by 4 bases and J by 2 bases. CDR3 DNA: TGCGCCAGCAGCCAGGGGGACAGACCCACAGATACGCAGTATTTT. Amino acids: CASSQGDRPTDTQYF.

The rearrangement uses TRBV3-1 (or the pseudogene TRBV3-2) and TRBJ2-3; 7 bases align to TRBD2. V was pared by 2 bases and J by 2 bases, with 4 bases of the junction left unmatched. The CDR3 is 15 amino acids. Germline lookup yields CDR1 LGHDT and CDR2 YNNKEL (reference sequence). The CDR3 loop reads CASSQSGEATDTQYF. Here the CDR3 DNA reads TGTGCCAGCAGCCAAAGCGGGGAAGCCACAGATACGCAGTATTTT.

This chain uses TRBV3-1 (or the pseudogene TRBV3-2) with TRBJ2-3; D remains unclear. This CDR3 comprises 13 residues. Trimming left V 3 bases short and J 1 base short, with 5 bases between. Germline CDR1 LGHDT, CDR2 YNNKEL (reference sequence). The CDR3, as DNA: TGTGCCAGCAGCCACACAGGCACAGATACGCAGTATTTT. Protein: CASSHTGTDTQYF.

In the case of this clone: A read error may account for a junction end that differs from germline. This chain joins TRBV20-1 and TRBJ2-5; tentative D call: TRBD1 (6 bases). The CDR3 runs 11 residues. The germline CDR1 and CDR2 sequences are DFQATT and SNEGSKA (reference sequence). CDR3 in amino acids: CSARGDIEGNF. In DNA form, the CDR3 reads TGCAGTGCTAGGGGGGACATAGAGGGAAACTTC.

V usage is TRBV12-3 or TRBV12-4 and J usage is TRBJ1-1; perhaps TRBD1 as D (5 bases). The CDR3 length is 13 residues. The V and J ends lost 6 bases and 4 bases respectively, with 12 bases between them. CDR3 amino acids: CASSRGGGTEAFF. The CDR3 DNA sequence: TGTGCCAGCAGCCGCGGGGGGGGCACTGAAGCTTTCTTT.

The chain combines TRBV12-3 or TRBV12-4 with TRBJ1-1; D remains unclear. Trimming pared 3 bases from V and 5 bases from J, leaving 7 bases between. The CDR3 covers 12 residues. This chain's CDR3 is CASSFGKTEAFF. CDR3 coding DNA: TGTGCCAGCAGTTTCGGGAAGACTGAAGCTTTCTTT.

This clone was seen a few times. V is TRBV6-5 and J is TRBJ2-1, with 7 nucleotides matching TRBD2. CDR1 and CDR2 from the germline V gene are MNHEY and SVGAGI. Trimming at V came to 5 bases and at J to 6 bases, leaving 10 bases not matched to a gene. The CDR3 has 15 amino acids. CDR3 DNA: TGTGCCAGCAGTCCCGGACTAGAGGCAGTCAATGAGCAGTTCTTC. This encodes CASSPGLEAVNEQFF.

The chain is built from TRBV3-1 (or the pseudogene TRBV3-2) and TRBJ2-1, with TRBD2 matching 9 bases. CDR3 size: 17 residues. V lost 3 bases, J lost 6 bases, and 12 bases stayed unmatched. Germline lookup yields CDR1 LGHDT and CDR2 YNNKEL (reference sequence). Written as DNA, the CDR3 is TGTGCCAGCAGCCAGGCTGCAGGAAGCGGGAGGTTCAATGAGCAGTTCTTC. Its translation: CASSQAAGSGRFNEQFF.

The chain couples TRBV28 to TRBJ2-7, with 8 bases identical to TRBD2. This CDR3 is built from 14 residues. Germline V gene sequence: CDR1 MDHEN, CDR2 SYDVKM. CDR3 in DNA: TGTGCAACACGGGGGGGGAGGACACTAATACAGCAGTACTTC. Encoded protein: CATRGGRTLIQQYF.

V gene TRBV9 combines with J gene TRBJ2-3, with D maybe TRBD1 (6 bases). V shed 0 bases and J shed 2 bases, with 13 bases lying between them. The CDR3 contains 16 residues. The germline CDR1 and CDR2 sequences are SGDLS and YYNGEE. Written as DNA, the CDR3 is TGTGCCAGCAGCGTAGTGGCAGGGGCCTACACAGATACGCAGTATTTT. Its protein product is CASSVVAGAYTDTQYF.

The chain joins TRBV28 to TRBJ2-7, with TRBD2 matching over 12 bases. From germline, CDR1 is MDHEN and CDR2 SYDVKM. This CDR3 has 16 residues. V trimming: 4 bases; J trimming: 3 bases; junction bases outside the gene matches: 7. CDR3 sequence: CASSYTLAGGLYEQYF. CDR3 nucleotides: TGTGCCAGCAGTTATACACTAGCGGGAGGACTCTACGAGCAGTACTTC.

The CDR3 loop reads CASSKDRGLGPEAFF. In nucleotides, the CDR3 is TGTGCCAGCTCAAAAGATCGGGGGTTAGGCCCTGAAGCTTTCTTT. The J gene is TRBJ1-1, the V gene TRBV18, with TRBD1 as a possible D gene (5 bases). V lost 5 bases and J lost 6, with 19 bases in between. The CDR3 extends over 15 amino acids. In germline, CDR1 is KGHSH, CDR2 LQKENI.

This CDR3 reads CASSLPGTGISGNTIYF. CDR3 bases: TGTGCCAGCAGCTTGCCTGGGACAGGCATCTCTGGAAACACCATATATTTT. The chain recombines TRBV5-4 with TRBJ1-3; 8 bases fit TRBD1. The V segment lost 1 base and the J segment 0 bases; nucleotides outside the gene matches: 6. The CDR3 is made up of 17 amino acids. The germline V gene encodes CDR1 SGHNT and CDR2 YYREEE (reference sequence). The full variable domain, rest sourced from reference TRBV5-4 and TRBJ1-3, is ETGVTQSPTHLIKTRGQQVTLRCSSQSGHNTVSWYQQALGQGPQFIFQYYREEENGRGNFPPRFSGLQFPNYSSELNVNALELDDSALYLCASSLPGTGISGNTIYFGEGSWLTVV.

This rearrangement joins TRBV5-1 to TRBJ2-1; 7 nucleotides line up with TRBD2. CDR1 and CDR2 from the germline V gene are SGHRS and YFSETQ. Losses at the gene ends were 0 bases for V and 3 bases for J; bases not matched to a gene: 9. This CDR3 spans 17 amino acids. The DNA of the CDR3 is TGCGCCAGCAGCTTGGAAGGCGGGAGCCACAACTACAATGAGCAGTTCTTC. Encoded protein: CASSLEGGSHNYNEQFF.

V is TRBV19 and J is TRBJ2-2; 8 bases line up with TRBD1. This CDR3 is built from 15 residues. V was clipped by 6 bases and J by 3 bases; unmatched bases: 6. Looked up from germline, CDR1 is LNHDA and CDR2 is SQIVND (reference sequence). The CDR3: CASRRDRGDTGELFF. The CDR3 bases are TGTGCCAGTAGGCGAGACAGGGGCGACACCGGGGAGCTGTTTTTT.

The chain uses TRBV7-6 and TRBJ2-3; weak D call: TRBD1 (5 bases). CDR1 is SGHVS and CDR2 is FNYEAQ in the germline V gene. The CDR3 runs 16 residues. V lost 2 bases to trimming and J lost 4 bases, with 16 bases between them. CDR3 region: CASSLYGNLGPDTQYF. The CDR3 region has the DNA TGTGCCAGCAGCTTATATGGGAATCTGGGGCCAGATACGCAGTATTTT.